Each of the 32 T cell receptor beta chains below was sequenced from the same sample in a study of T cells in Graves' hyperthyroidism and ophthalmopathy. The CDR3 regions of TCR beta were amplified from RNA transcripts. Researchers ran a first-round RT-PCR on the TCR CDR3 using the HTBI primer set. TCRdb reprocessed the multiplex PCR reads via MiXCR and lists one record per CDR3 protein. The repertoire has 700,000 to 950,000 distinct CDR3 sequences, around 40% of them found once; the top ten carry roughly 30%. The material sequenced was blood. These receptors were collected from a woman between 35 and 50 years old with Graves' hyperthyroidism.

The chain links TRBV9 to TRBJ2-2, with 10 bases lining up with TRBD2. Germline CDR1 SGDLS, CDR2 YYNGEE. This CDR3 has 20 residues. Trimming at V came to 3 bases and at J to 4 bases, leaving 18 bases not matched to a gene. In DNA, the CDR3 is TGTGCCAGCAGCGCAAAGTTTGGGCTAGCGGGAGTCTCGTCCACCGGGGAGCTGTTTTTT. This gives the protein CASSAKFGLAGVSSTGELFF.

The CDR3 loop reads CASSYGGLVSYEQYF. CDR3 coding DNA: TGTGCCAGCAGTTACGGGGGGCTGGTTTCCTACGAGCAGTACTTC. The J gene is TRBJ2-7, the V gene TRBV6-6; the D call may be TRBD1 or TRBD2 (6 bases each). In germline, CDR1 is MNHNY, CDR2 SVGAGI (reference sequence). The length of the CDR3 is 15 residues. Trimming pared 2 bases from V and 1 base from J, leaving 12 bases between.

This clonotype was counted at least ten times. V and J are TRBV4-3 and TRBJ1-1; 8 bases align to TRBD1. Per the germline V gene, CDR1 is LGHNA and CDR2 is YSLEER. The CDR3 runs to 13 residues. The junction had 5 bases not matched to a gene; V was cut back by 0 bases and J by 11 bases. For the CDR3, the DNA is TGCGCCAGCAGCCAAGACAGGGGGCAAGGGGCTTTCTTT. Protein sequence: CASSQDRGQGAFF.

The chain joins TRBV5-4 to TRBJ2-5, with TRBD1 identical over 7 bases. CDR1 SGHNT and CDR2 YYREEE come from the germline V gene (reference sequence). V gave up 2 bases and J gave up 2 bases; unmatched junction bases: 6. This CDR3 is 15 amino acids long. The DNA for the CDR3 is TGTGCCAGCAGCTTAGCTCTGACAGGGCAAGAGACCCAGTACTTC. This translates into CASSLALTGQETQYF.

On this clonotype itself: A single base separates this from a much larger clone, so it may be a read error. The chain recombines TRBV12-3 or TRBV12-4 with TRBJ2-7; D gene ambiguous. Trimming removed 4 bases at V and 6 bases at J, with 16 bases between. CDR3 length equals 14 residues. The DNA of the CDR3 is TGTGCCAGCAGTTCGACACGCTTTCTTGGCGAGCAGTACTTC. As protein: CASSSTRFLGEQYF.

This clonotype was counted many times. The V gene is TRBV7-2, the J gene TRBJ1-1; D unclear. Trimming stripped 5 bases from V and 1 base from J, with 14 bases between. The germline CDR1 and CDR2 sequences are SGHTA and FQGNSA. The CDR3 sequence is 15 residues long. The CDR3 spells CASSLAGFGNTEAFF. The CDR3 nucleotides are TGTGCCAGCAGCCTTGCGGGGTTTGGGAACACTGAAGCTTTCTTT. Complete variable domain (other parts from reference TRBV7-2 and TRBJ1-1): GAGVSQSPSNKVTEKGKDVELRCDPISGHTALYWYRQSLGQGLEFLIYFQGNSAPDKSGLPSDRFSAERTGGSVSTLTIQRTQQEDSAVYLCASSLAGFGNTEAFFGQGTRLTVV.

This clonotype showed up many times. The chain employs TRBV10-3 and TRBJ1-5; tentatively, D is TRBD1 (6 bases). V was cut by 3 bases and J by 6 bases, with 12 bases left in between. Germline loops: CDR1 ENHRY, CDR2 SYGVKD. The CDR3 covers 14 residues. CDR3 DNA sequence: TGTGCCATCAGTGACCGGGACATATCTCAGCCCCAGCATTTT. This sequence encodes CAISDRDISQPQHF.

This clonotype was found a few times. The CDR3 sequence is CASSPLGVFGYTF. For the CDR3, the DNA is TGTGCCAGCAGTCCCTTAGGGGTTTTTGGCTACACCTTC. The genes are TRBV6-5 and TRBJ1-2, with D possibly matching TRBD1 (5 bases). The CDR3 is 13 residues long. Trimming pared 5 bases from V and 7 bases from J, leaving 14 bases between. From germline, CDR1 is MNHEY and CDR2 SVGAGI.

The chain links TRBV19 to TRBJ2-2; D not resolved. The CDR3 contains 13 residues. Germline CDR1 and CDR2: LNHDA and SQIVND (reference sequence). The V end was cut by 7 bases, the J end by 9 bases, with 15 bases between. Here the CDR3 reads CASTHPSSRELFF. The DNA for the CDR3 is TGTGCCAGTACCCACCCCAGTTCCCGGGAGCTGTTTTTT.

The chain recombines TRBV7-8 with TRBJ1-6; 9 nucleotides agree with TRBD1. The CDR3 extends over 18 amino acids. Germline CDR1 SGHVS, CDR2 FQNEAQ. The J segment lost 10 bases and the V segment lost 5 bases, leaving 18 bases of the junction unmatched. The CDR3 loop reads CASSQEGARDRVLSPLHF. The CDR3 coding sequence is TGTGCCAGCAGCCAAGAAGGTGCCCGGGACAGGGTGTTGTCACCCCTCCACTTT.

This clonotype has just one count. The chain uses TRBV7-8 and TRBJ2-2; possible D gene TRBD2, 6 bases. The CDR3 consists of 16 residues. The ends were cut back, 8 bases at V and 6 bases at J, with 22 bases in the middle. The V gene's germline CDR1 is SGHVS and CDR2 FQNEAQ. The CDR3 reads CASGKQEKGLSGELFF. The CDR3 DNA sequence: TGTGCCAGCGGCAAACAAGAAAAGGGACTTTCCGGGGAGCTGTTTTTT.

This chain connects TRBV15 to TRBJ1-2; no definite D call. CDR3 length: 11 residues. Trimming left V 10 bases short and J 8 bases short, with 14 bases between. Germline CDR1 LNHNV, CDR2 YYDKDF (reference sequence). Here the CDR3 DNA reads TGTGCCAGCGGCCCTAGGGAGGGCTACACCTTC. It translates to CASGPREGYTF.

The chain couples TRBV19 to TRBJ1-4; D unclear. The ends were cut back, 5 bases at V and 5 bases at J, with 12 bases in the middle. The CDR3 runs 14 residues. Germline V gives CDR1 LNHDA, CDR2 SQIVND (reference sequence). The CDR3 DNA sequence: TGTGCCAGTAGTCAGAGTCAATTAAATGAAAAACTGTTTTTT. The encoded protein is CASSQSQLNEKLFF.

This clonotype was recorded a few times. The chain has TRBV12-3 or TRBV12-4 and TRBJ2-7, with D perhaps TRBD1 (6 bases). The CDR3 totals 14 residues. V lost 6 bases, J lost 5 bases, and 17 bases lay in between. As DNA, the CDR3 is TGTGCCAGCAGCCTACAGGGTCTGTCCCACGAGCAGTACTTC. It codes for CASSLQGLSHEQYF.

As to this clonotype: A read error may be the cause here, since a much bigger clone is one base away. The genes are TRBV20-1 and TRBJ2-7, with D unresolved. The CDR3 spans 13 residues. Trimming took 1 base from V and 3 from J, leaving 10 bases between them. Germline values: CDR1 DFQATT, CDR2 SNEGSKA (reference sequence). Written as DNA, the CDR3 is TGCAGTGCTAGAGGAGGCTCGGACTACGAGCAGTACTTC. It specifies CSARGGSDYEQYF.

This clonotype showed up many times. This chain connects TRBV11-2 to TRBJ2-5; the match to TRBD2 covers 8 bases. CDR3 length equals 15 residues. Germline V lookup: CDR1 SGHAT, CDR2 FQNNGV. V trimming: 6 bases; J trimming: 1 base; junction bases outside the gene matches: 7. In DNA form, the CDR3 reads TGTGCCAGCAGGTTACAACTAGCGGCCCAAGAGACCCAGTACTTC. Its protein is CASRLQLAAQETQYF.

Remarks on this clonotype: A clone one base away is much larger, so this may be a read error. The genes are TRBV10-3 and TRBJ1-2; D possibly corresponds to TRBD1 (5 bases). V shed 10 bases and J shed 5 bases, with 11 bases lying between them. Per the germline V gene, CDR1 is ENHRY and CDR2 is SYGVKD. CDR3 length equals 11 residues. CDR3 in amino acids: CASRVGYGYTF. The CDR3 bases are TGTGCCAGCAGGGTAGGTTATGGCTACACCTTC.

The chain's CDR3 is CSAEGTGATYEQFF. CDR3 in DNA: TGCAGCGCAGAGGGGACAGGGGCGACCTACGAGCAGTTCTTC. V is TRBV29-1 and J is TRBJ2-7, with 10 bases matching TRBD1. The J call may be in error: the DNA end matches TRBJ2-1 better. Germline CDR1 reads SQVTM; CDR2 reads ANQGSEA. The CDR3 extends over 14 amino acids.

The rearrangement uses TRBV7-9 and TRBJ1-3, with 9 bases fitting TRBD1. With V trimmed by 5 bases and J by 0 bases, 17 bases remained unmatched. The CDR3 contains 20 residues. Germline CDR1 SEHNR, CDR2 FQNEAQ (reference sequence). CDR3 sequence: CASSPFYAGTGPYSGNTIYF. The CDR3 DNA reads TGTGCCAGCAGCCCCTTCTACGCCGGGACAGGGCCATACTCTGGAAACACCATATATTTT. Combining the CDR3 with reference TRBV7-9 and TRBJ1-3 gives the whole variable domain DTGVSQNPRHKITKRGQNVTFRCDPISEHNRLYWYRQTLGQGPEFLTYFQNEAQLEKSRLLSDRFSAERPKGSFSTLEIQRTEQGDSAMYLCASSPFYAGTGPYSGNTIYFGEGSWLTVV.

The table lists this clonotype with many counts. The V call is TRBV2, the J call TRBJ1-5, with D possibly matching TRBD1 (5 bases). The CDR3 totals 14 residues. Germline lookup yields CDR1 SNHLY and CDR2 FYNNEI. Between the trimmed V and J ends, which lost 3 bases and 5 bases, there was a span of 11 bases. The CDR3 region has the DNA TGTGCCAGCAGTGAGTCAGGGTTCGATCAGCCCCAGCATTTT. Translation gives CASSESGFDQPQHF.

The chain has TRBV20-1 and TRBJ2-5; D possibly corresponds to TRBD1 (5 bases). V dropped 5 bases and J dropped 2 bases, with 12 bases sitting between them. Germline loops: CDR1 DFQATT, CDR2 SNEGSKA (reference sequence). The CDR3 runs to 13 residues. CDR3 in DNA: TGCAGTGCTCCTCCGGCAGGGCAAGAGACCCAGTACTTC. It encodes CSAPPAGQETQYF.

Many counts were recorded for this clonotype. The rearrangement links TRBV7-2 to TRBJ2-5, with 7 bases aligning to TRBD2. The CDR3 covers 16 residues. V gave up 1 base and J gave up 4 bases; unmatched junction bases: 9. The V gene's germline CDR1 is SGHTA and CDR2 FQGNSA. Written as DNA, the CDR3 is TGTGCCAGCAGCTTAGTCCAGCGGGGTGAGGGAGAGACCCAGTACTTC. Its protein product is CASSLVQRGEGETQYF.

The chain joins TRBV27 to TRBJ2-2; D gene ambiguous. V lost 3 bases and J lost 5, with 7 bases in between. Germline V lookup: CDR1 MNHEY, CDR2 SMNVEV (reference sequence). This CDR3 comprises 13 residues. The DNA of the CDR3 is TGTGCCAGCAGTTTCGGTTTTACCGGGGAGCTGTTTTTT. This gives the protein CASSFGFTGELFF.

This clonotype was detected only a few times. The chain links TRBV29-1 to TRBJ2-5; the D is unclear. Germline V gene sequence: CDR1 SQVTM, CDR2 ANQGSEA. V lost 3 bases and J lost 4, with 27 bases in between. The CDR3 sequence is 18 residues long. The CDR3 spells CSVDRWVVQGIFPETQYF. CDR3 DNA: TGCAGCGTTGACCGCTGGGTGGTGCAAGGGATCTTTCCAGAGACCCAGTACTTC.

This clonotype was recorded at least ten times. This chain uses TRBV10-3 with TRBJ1-1; D uncertain. The V end lost 6 bases, the J end lost 7 bases, and 15 bases lay between the germline ends. Germline assignment: CDR1 ENHRY and CDR2 SYGVKD. The CDR3 is 13 amino acids. The CDR3: CAISRAESREAFF. CDR3 coding DNA: TGTGCCATCAGCCGAGCGGAGAGCCGTGAAGCTTTCTTT.

This clonotype appeared a few times. The CDR3 reads CASSVGRVAQNEKLFF. The CDR3 DNA follows: TGTGCCAGCAGCGTAGGCAGGGTTGCGCAAAATGAAAAACTGTTTTTT. The V gene is TRBV9, the J gene TRBJ1-4, with D possibly being TRBD1 (5 bases). The germline V gene encodes CDR1 SGDLS and CDR2 YYNGEE. The CDR3 runs to 16 residues. Trimming left V 0 bases short and J 5 bases short, with 14 bases between.

The sample holds many counts of this clonotype. The chain has TRBV7-6 and TRBJ1-1; 9 bases align to TRBD1. Per germline, CDR1 SGHVS and CDR2 FNYEAQ. Losses at the gene ends were 6 bases for V and 7 bases for J; bases not matched to a gene: 3. This CDR3 contains 12 residues. The CDR3 bases are TGTGCCAGCAGTCAGACAGGGGGTGAAGCTTTCTTT. Translated, it gives CASSQTGGEAFF. Complete variable domain (other parts from reference TRBV7-6 and TRBJ1-1): GAGVSQSPRYKVTKRGQDVALRCDPISGHVSLYWYRQALGQGPEFLTYFNYEAQQDKSGLPNDRFSAERPEGSISTLTIQRTEQRDSAMYRCASSQTGGEAFFGQGTRLTVV.

This clonotype was picked up a small number of times. A junction boundary mismatches the germline segment, possibly from a read error. The chain links TRBV10-3 to TRBJ1-1; no clear D. Germline V gene lookup returns CDR1 ENHRY and CDR2 SYGVKD. The CDR3 has 14 amino acids. The CDR3 spells CASSYWRVGTEAFF. For the CDR3, the DNA is TGTGCCAGCAGTTATTGGCGGGTCGGCACTGAAGCTTTCTTT.

V and J are TRBV20-1 and TRBJ2-5, with 7 nucleotides matching TRBD2. The J call may be faulty, since TRBJ2-1 better matches the DNA end. Germline V CDR1 and CDR2: DFQATT, SNEGSKA (reference sequence). This CDR3 has 15 amino acids. In nucleotides, the CDR3 is TGCAGTGCCCCTCGGGACTATGCGGGAAGGGGTGAGCAGTTCTTC. Residues: CSAPRDYAGRGEQFF.

This clonotype was detected ten times or more. The V gene is TRBV7-2, the J gene TRBJ2-5; D not resolved. Trimming left V 4 bases short and J 4 bases short, with 13 bases between. Germline V gene lookup returns CDR1 SGHTA and CDR2 FQGNSA. This CDR3 contains 14 residues. CDR3 protein: CASSSPRVRETQYF. The DNA for the CDR3 is TGTGCCAGCAGCTCCCCACGGGTCCGAGAGACCCAGTACTTC.

This sequence joins TRBV12-3 or TRBV12-4 and TRBJ1-5; 10 nucleotides agree with TRBD1. V lost 7 bases to trimming and J lost 6 bases; unmatched junction nucleotides: 6. This CDR3 comprises 14 residues. The CDR3 coding sequence is TGTGCCAGCACTAGGACAGGGGGTGGTCAGCCCCAGCATTTT. Translating it yields CASTRTGGGQPQHF.

As concerns this clonotype: This may come from a read error, since a much larger clone is one base off. The rearrangement links TRBV19 to TRBJ1-5; TRBD1 agrees at 9 bases. Germline CDR1 LNHDA, CDR2 SQIVND (reference sequence). Trimming at V came to 11 bases and at J to 4 bases, leaving 12 bases not matched to a gene. The CDR3 extends over 15 amino acids. The CDR3 here is CAGTATGGFNQPQHF. Here the CDR3 DNA reads TGTGCCGGTACCGCTACAGGGGGCTTTAATCAGCCCCAGCATTTT.